The 8 T cell receptor beta chains below come from one sample, sequenced in a study of T cells after yellow fever vaccination. In TCRdb, the 5' RACE reads were re-called with MiXCR into one record per CDR3 protein. The sample records hundreds of thousands of distinct CDR3 sequences, 18% being singletons. Sequenced here: PBMCs, sampled before the yellow fever booster vaccination. All receptors come from a man younger than 35 who received the YFV17D yellow fever vaccine.

This clonotype was found a few times. This sequence joins TRBV4-3 and TRBJ1-5; TRBD1 is a possible D gene (6 bases). Germline CDR1 and CDR2: LGHNA and YSLEER. This CDR3 spans 17 amino acids. Trimming removed 4 bases at V and 2 bases at J, with 18 bases between. As DNA, the CDR3 is TGCGCCAGCAGCCTTGTACGGGCAGGGGAACGCAATCAGCCCCAGCATTTT. Its protein product is CASSLVRAGERNQPQHF.

This clonotype showed up just a few times. This sequence joins TRBV15 and TRBJ2-7; no clear D gene. The CDR3 is 14 residues long. CDR1 and CDR2 from the germline V gene are LNHNV and YYDKDF (reference sequence). Trimming left V 6 bases short and J 0 bases short, with 12 bases between. CDR3 residues: CATSNARSSYEQYF. CDR3 DNA: TGTGCCACCAGTAACGCCAGGAGCTCCTACGAGCAGTACTTC.

This clonotype was seen more than once but under ten times. V usage is TRBV20-1 and J usage is TRBJ1-2, with 8 bases fitting TRBD1. Germline V CDR1 and CDR2: DFQATT, SNEGSKA (reference sequence). The CDR3 is 15 residues long. J lost 4 bases, V lost 6 bases, and 13 bases had no gene match. CDR3 coding DNA: TGCAGTGCAGAAACCCACAGGGGGGCCTTCTATGGCTACACCTTC. Amino acid sequence: CSAETHRGAFYGYTF.

This clonotype turned up a few times. The genes are TRBV7-9 and TRBJ2-1; 7 bases map to TRBD2. Germline CDR1 reads SEHNR; CDR2 reads FQNEAQ (reference sequence). The CDR3 loop spans 16 amino acids. Trimming at V came to 1 base and at J to 2 bases, leaving 5 bases not matched to a gene. CDR3 sequence (DNA): TGTGCCAGCAGCTTAGTGGGCGGGGGAACCTACAATGAGCAGTTCTTC. Its protein is CASSLVGGGTYNEQFF.

The V call is TRBV18, the J call TRBJ1-5; TRBD1 might be the D (5 bases). This CDR3 is built from 17 residues. Trimming removed 8 bases at V and 14 bases at J, with 34 bases between. The V gene's germline CDR1 is KGHSH and CDR2 LQKENI. CDR3 coding DNA: TGTGCCAGCGCTTCGAGTCGAGTGGGACTGGGGGATCAATGGAAGCATTTT. It translates to CASASSRVGLGDQWKHF.

This clonotype was seen only a few times. The chain combines TRBV7-2 with TRBJ2-4; D ambiguous. V lost 1 base and J 3 bases, leaving 7 bases between the germline ends. The CDR3 is 14 residues long. The germline gives CDR1 SGHTA, CDR2 FQGNSA. CDR3: CASSLESSKNIQYF. The CDR3 DNA reads TGTGCCAGCAGCTTAGAGTCCAGCAAAAACATTCAGTACTTC.

This clonotype was found a few times. This chain links TRBV6-6 with TRBJ1-1; perhaps TRBD1 as D (5 bases). The CDR3 length is 16 residues. V lost 7 bases and J lost 4, with 22 bases in between. The V gene's germline CDR1 is MNHNY and CDR2 SVGAGI (reference sequence). The CDR3 sequence is CASTDLGGRRGTEAFF. The CDR3 bases are TGTGCCAGCACAGACCTGGGGGGGAGAAGAGGCACTGAAGCTTTCTTT.

The chain couples TRBV4-1 to TRBJ1-2; D unresolved. Trimming removed 3 bases at V and 3 bases at J, with 14 bases between. The CDR3 extends over 15 amino acids. The germline gives CDR1 MGHRA, CDR2 YSYEKL. CDR3 residues: CASSHLVVTHYGYTF. The CDR3 DNA sequence: TGCGCCAGCAGCCACCTTGTTGTCACTCACTATGGCTACACCTTC.